This TCR beta chain was retrieved from a study of blood T cells in healthy people across ages (dated by TCRdb to 2014 to 2015). Concerning the study at large: Template switching captured roughly one uniquely barcoded TCR beta cDNA molecule per two T cells in model experiments. For two donors (one aged 18 to 30 and one aged 80 or older), the study analyzed two additional independent replicas of 1 million unique cDNA reads from the same blood draw. Age-related changes in TCR beta repertoire diversity were measured in the study by deep sequencing normalized with unique cDNA molecular identifiers. To avoid experimental bias, donors of different ages were spread randomly across the sequencing lanes. Donors were grouped into four age groups: young (average about 15 years), middle-aged (39), aged (over 55) and long-lived (about 82).

This clonotype was found many times. No antigen is known for it. Base quality data are lacking; no much larger clone is found one base away. Library prep was done by 5' RACE. These reads were obtained on an Illumina HiSeq 2500. A second PCR of about 6 to 12 cycles was run with a J-beta primer mix and a sample-barcoded 5' primer. A unique molecular identifier was introduced onto each TCR beta cDNA molecule by a template-switch 5' adaptor carrying 12 random nucleotides. Each sample yielded at least 3 million CDR3-containing paired-end reads. The Mint cDNA synthesis kit, primed by a TRBC-specific oligonucleotide, was used to synthesize first-strand cDNA from all RNA. All cDNA was treated with uracil-DNA glycosylase and then went through a first 18-cycle PCR with the universal primers M1SS and BC2_uni_R. The paper's data handling went like this. For normalization, 1 million high-quality reads, each with a distinct molecular identifier, were randomly selected from each sample. Reads sharing molecular identifiers were discarded rather than binned into consensus sequences. MiTCR, set to a Q25 quality threshold and the strictest error-elimination algorithm, was used for CDR3 identification, clonotype clustering and error correction. A nonparametric unseen species model with Euler transformation was used to estimate a lower bound on total TCR beta diversity. The public reads were run again by TCRdb, first through fastp at Q25 and then through MiXCR, and only productive beta chains were kept. Rows are unified per CDR3 protein, each entry keeping the most common DNA and genes. The V and J calls and clone size come from TCRdb's table, not from the authors' own analysis. The sample yields hundreds of thousands of distinct CDR3 sequences; around 50% were counted once. The ten top clones hold around 25% of the sample.

Results the study describes overall, beyond this receptor: Because the CMV infection status of the donors was unknown, age-related changes in expanded clonotypes may potentially have been confounded. Observed TCR beta diversity per million T cells fell roughly linearly with age, and a significant reduction was already apparent by age about 43. Compared with the aged group, the long-lived group had more naive CD4+ T cells, fewer expanded clones and increased TCR diversity, suggesting age selection. Estimates of total diversity based on one million sequenced T cells were regarded as lower bounds and as underestimates. Observed TCR beta diversity correlated strongly with the percentage of naive T cells measured by flow cytometry. Since profiling was done on bulk unsorted PBMCs, naive and antigen-experienced compartments could not be conclusively compared.

The germline V gene yields SGHTA for CDR1 and FQGTGA for CDR2. V is reduced by 5 bases and J by 5 bases, leaving a spacing of 12 bases between them. The CDR3 holds 13 amino acids from the cysteine to the phenylalanine. The retained sequence is limited to the CDR3, 39 bases, with the frame set at the first base. Donors were a few dozen systemically healthy Caucasian individuals from Russia aged 6 to 90 years. Roughly 10 milliliters of peripheral blood were collected from each donor into EDTA-treated Vacutainer tubes. Ficoll-Paque density-gradient centrifugation was used to isolate PBMCs, with at least 6.5 million per sample. Trizol reagent was used to extract total RNA from the PBMCs, yielding at least 6 micrograms per sample. The percentages of naive CD45RAhigh/CD27high T cells were determined by flow cytometry on a PBMC aliquot from every donor.

The chain was built from TRBV7-3 and TRBJ2-5, with TRBD2 as a weak D call on 6 bases. The source material was blood. The clonotype comes from a man aged 35 to 55 in good health. Here the CDR3 is given as CASSGGATETQYF. The DNA sequence is as follows: TGTGCCAGCAGCGGAGGGGCTACGGAGACCCAGTACTTC.